These 19 T cell receptor beta chains were all obtained from the same sample, sequenced in a study of blood T cell repertoires in COVID-19 (dated by TCRdb to 2018 to 2021). The library came from the immunoSEQ multiplex PCR assay. TCRdb obtained this table from immuneACCESS and retained in-frame rearrangements with V and J assigned. These tables miss some clones; where compared with another copy, unresolved V genes account for less than half of the shortfall, and the remainder is unexplained. Counted in this sample were about 270,000 clones; roughly 88% of them appeared once. The ten biggest clones cover approximately 2.5% of the sample. Source material: PBMCs or T cells enriched from blood (not recorded which). These receptor sequences come from a woman between 40 and 50 years old with acute COVID-19.

This clone was detected only once. The genes are TRBV6-5 and TRBJ2-7; no clear D. Between the trimmed V and J ends, which lost 7 bases and 9 bases, there was a span of 19 bases. Germline CDR1 reads MNHEY; CDR2 reads SVGAGI. The CDR3 spans 13 residues. CDR3: CASIGVASRGQYF. DNA for the CDR3: TGTGCCAGCATTGGAGTAGCAAGCAGAGGGCAGTACTTC.

The rearrangement joins TRBV10-3 to TRBJ2-5; 8 nucleotides agree with TRBD1. The CDR3 contains 16 residues. Losses at the gene ends were 4 bases for V and 5 bases for J; bases not matched to a gene: 12. Germline V lookup: CDR1 ENHRY, CDR2 SYGVKD. CDR3 bases: TGTGCCATCAGTGCGAGGACAGGGCTGGGGTGGGAGACCCAGTACTTC. Its translation: CAISARTGLGWETQYF.

This chain joins TRBV7-6 and TRBJ1-2; tentatively, D is TRBD1 (5 bases). This CDR3 is 12 amino acids long. Trimming left V 5 bases short and J 8 bases short, with 12 bases between. Germline V CDR1 and CDR2: SGHVS, FNYEAQ. The CDR3 region is CASSDGGDGYTF. The CDR3 DNA sequence: TGTGCCAGCAGCGACGGGGGGGACGGCTACACCTTC.

The chain links TRBV4-1 to TRBJ2-3; 14 bases fit TRBD2. The length of the CDR3 is 20 residues. J was trimmed by 3 bases and V by 3 bases; bases with no gene match: 14. CDR1 is MGHRA, CDR2 YSYEKL, per germline. Written as DNA, the CDR3 is TGCGCCAGCAGCCATCTCGGACTAGCGGGGGGTCCGAGGTGGACAGATACGCAGTATTTT. This translates into CASSHLGLAGGPRWTDTQYF.

This rearrangement joins TRBV7-2 to TRBJ1-2, with TRBD1 matching 7 bases. The CDR3 totals 14 residues. The V gene's germline CDR1 is SGHTA and CDR2 FQGNSA. V dropped 1 base and J dropped 7; count of bases not matched to a gene: 6. CDR3 residues: CASSLGGGFGGYTF. The CDR3, as DNA: TGTGCCAGCAGCTTAGGAGGGGGCTTTGGTGGCTACACCTTC.

The J gene is TRBJ1-3, the V gene TRBV7-9; D may be TRBD1 (5 bases). Looked up from germline, CDR1 is SEHNR and CDR2 is FQNEAQ (reference sequence). V lost 0 bases and J 0 bases, leaving 12 bases between the germline ends. The CDR3 runs 17 residues. The CDR3 protein is CASSLAAGPSSGNTIYF. In DNA form, the CDR3 reads TGTGCCAGCAGCTTAGCGGCGGGGCCGAGCTCTGGAAACACCATATATTTT.

The V and J genes are TRBV2 and TRBJ2-1; 8 positions match TRBD2. V shed 6 bases and J 0 bases; nucleotides not matched to a gene: 4. The CDR3 has 15 residues. CDR1 is SNHLY and CDR2 is FYNNEI in the germline V gene. DNA of the CDR3: TGTGCCAGCAGGCCCGGGACTAGCTCCTACAATGAGCAGTTCTTC. Translating it yields CASRPGTSSYNEQFF.

This sequence joins TRBV20-1 and TRBJ2-7; TRBD2 might be the D (5 bases). Germline V gives CDR1 DFQATT, CDR2 SNEGSKA (reference sequence). V was pared by 7 bases and J by 5 bases, with 12 bases between. The CDR3 has 11 residues. The CDR3 nucleotides read TGCAGTGGCGGGCAAGACCACGAGCAGTACTTC. It specifies CSGGQDHEQYF.

The chain has TRBV19 and TRBJ1-4; D gene ambiguous. Trimming removed 0 bases at V and 6 bases at J, with 14 bases between. The germline gives CDR1 LNHDA, CDR2 SQIVND (reference sequence). This CDR3 has 16 residues. The CDR3 DNA reads as TGTGCCAGTAGTATAGACTGGACCCGCGGGGATGAAAAACTGTTTTTT. It specifies CASSIDWTRGDEKLFF.

This chain uses TRBV28 with TRBJ1-6; D is possibly TRBD1 (5 bases). The V and J ends lost 5 bases and 7 bases respectively, with 21 bases between them. The CDR3 covers 17 residues. CDR1 is MDHEN, CDR2 SYDVKM, per germline. The CDR3 sequence is CASSTLPNRNPNSPLHF. In DNA, the CDR3 is TGTGCCAGCAGTACCCTGCCGAACAGGAACCCCAATTCACCCCTCCACTTT.

The chain has TRBV15 and TRBJ1-5; D remains ambiguous. In germline, CDR1 is LNHNV, CDR2 YYDKDF (reference sequence). This CDR3 has 14 residues. V was cut by 1 base and J by 6 bases, with 10 bases left in between. The CDR3 is CATSRAILLQPQHF. The CDR3, as DNA: TGTGCCACCAGCAGAGCGATACTTCTTCAGCCCCAGCATTTT. Complete variable domain (other parts from reference TRBV15 and TRBJ1-5): DAMVIQNPRYQVTQFGKPVTLSCSQTLNHNVMYWYQQKSSQAPKLLFHYYDKDFNNEADTPDNFQSRRPNTSFCFLDIRSPGLGDTAMYLCATSRAILLQPQHFGDGTRLSIL.

J is TRBJ2-3 and V is TRBV5-4; D perhaps matches TRBD2 (6 bases). This CDR3 region has 16 residues. Trimming took 1 base from V and 0 from J, leaving 12 bases between them. The V gene's germline CDR1 is SGHNT and CDR2 YYREEE (reference sequence). The CDR3 loop reads CASSLRRTTSTDTQYF. The CDR3 DNA reads as TGTGCCAGCAGCTTGCGGCGGACTACCAGCACAGATACGCAGTATTTT.

CDR3 in DNA: TGTGCCAGTAGTCCCATCGACAGGGGGAGTCAGCCCCAGCATTTT. This gives the protein CASSPIDRGSQPQHF. The rearrangement links TRBV19 to TRBJ1-5; TRBD1 agrees at 9 bases. With 5 bases clipped from V and 6 bases from J, the junction kept 8 bases outside the gene matches. Germline assignment: CDR1 LNHDA and CDR2 SQIVND (reference sequence). CDR3 size: 15 residues.

The gene calls are TRBV7-6 and TRBJ1-1, with D perhaps matching TRBD1 (5 bases). The V end lost 5 bases, the J end lost 1 base, and 11 bases lay between the germline ends. CDR3 length: 14 residues. Germline CDR1 SGHVS, CDR2 FNYEAQ. The CDR3 DNA follows: TGTGCCAGCAGCCGGGGGGAGCCGAACACTGAAGCTTTCTTT. Protein sequence: CASSRGEPNTEAFF. Using reference TRBV7-6 and TRBJ1-1 for the parts outside the CDR3, the full variable domain is GAGVSQSPRYKVTKRGQDVALRCDPISGHVSLYWYRQALGQGPEFLTYFNYEAQQDKSGLPNDRFSAERPEGSISTLTIQRTEQRDSAMYRCASSRGEPNTEAFFGQGTRLTVV.

This chain connects TRBV15 to TRBJ1-6, with a possible D match to TRBD1 (6 bases). The V gene's germline CDR1 is LNHNV and CDR2 YYDKDF (reference sequence). There are 16 residues in the CDR3. Trimming took 0 bases from V and 6 from J, leaving 12 bases between them. The CDR3: CATSRDEVGGNSPLHF. CDR3 DNA sequence: TGTGCCACCAGCAGAGATGAGGTAGGGGGTAATTCACCCCTCCACTTT.

V usage is TRBV28 and J usage is TRBJ1-6; D ambiguous. CDR1 is MDHEN and CDR2 is SYDVKM in the germline V gene. The length of the CDR3 is 15 residues. V was trimmed by 7 bases and J by 0 bases, leaving 10 bases between them. The CDR3 region is CASKLSYSYNSPLHF. The CDR3, as DNA: TGTGCCAGCAAGTTGAGTTACTCCTATAATTCACCCCTCCACTTT. The entire variable domain, with the rest obtained from reference TRBV28 and TRBJ1-6, is as follows: DVKVTQSSRYLVKRTGEKVFLECVQDMDHENMFWYRQDPGLGLRLIYFSYDVKMKEKGDIPEGYSVSREKKERFSLILESASTNQTSMYLCASKLSYSYNSPLHFGNGTRLTVT.

The J gene is TRBJ1-3, the V gene TRBV6-6, with no clear D. This CDR3 has 13 amino acids. Per the germline V gene, CDR1 is MNHNY and CDR2 is SVGAGI (reference sequence). V dropped 10 bases and J dropped 4 bases, with 14 bases sitting between them. Written as DNA, the CDR3 is TGTGCCACCGGCGCGGGGTCGGGAAACACCATATATTTT. This encodes CATGAGSGNTIYF.

V usage is TRBV30 and J usage is TRBJ1-2; unclear D gene. There are 11 residues in the CDR3. Germline loops: CDR1 GTSNPN, CDR2 SVGIG (reference sequence). Between the trimmed V and J ends, which lost 4 bases and 5 bases, there was a span of 8 bases. In nucleotides, the CDR3 is TGTGCCTGGAAGCCCAAATATGGCTACACCTTC. It translates to CAWKPKYGYTF. Drawing the rest from reference TRBV30 and TRBJ1-2, the complete variable domain is SQTIHQWPATLVQPVGSPLSLECTVEGTSNPNLYWYRQAAGRGLQLLFYSVGIGQISSEVPQNLSASRPQDRQFILSSKKLLLSDSGFYLCAWKPKYGYTFGSGTRLTVV.

This rearrangement joins TRBV11-3 to TRBJ2-2; 7 bases are shared with TRBD2. The germline gives CDR1 SGHNT, CDR2 YENEEA. CDR3 length equals 14 residues. V was pared by 3 bases and J by 4 bases, with 2 bases of the junction left unmatched. CDR3 region: CASSLRGSTGELFF. DNA for the CDR3: TGTGCCAGCAGCTTGCGCGGGAGCACCGGGGAGCTGTTTTTT.